Below are 22 T cell receptor beta chains sequenced from a single sample in a study of cytomegalovirus exposure and HLA in healthy donors. TCRdb's table, derived via immunoSEQ multiplex PCR, lists solely in-frame clones and lacks some. The repertoire holds 150,000 to 200,000 clones, with more than 70% as singletons. Sample: PBMCs. These receptors were collected from a woman under 30 in good health and CMV-seronegative.

The J gene is TRBJ2-7, the V gene TRBV30; perhaps TRBD1 as D (6 bases). Trimming pared 3 bases from V and 4 bases from J, leaving 10 bases between. Germline V CDR1 and CDR2: GTSNPN, SVGIG (reference sequence). The CDR3 spans 12 residues. The CDR3 region has the DNA TGTGCCTGGAGATATCAGGGGTACGAGCAGTACTTC. Protein sequence: CAWRYQGYEQYF.

This chain links TRBV4-2 with TRBJ1-2; 7 positions agree with TRBD1. CDR1 and CDR2 from the germline V gene are LGHNA and YNFKEQ. V lost 4 bases and J lost 4; bases outside the gene matches: 6. The CDR3 extends over 14 amino acids. CDR3: CASSPPTGAYGYTF. CDR3 in DNA: TGTGCCAGCAGCCCTCCCACAGGGGCCTATGGCTACACCTTC.

The chain is built from TRBV28 and TRBJ2-7; unclear D gene. This CDR3 spans 13 amino acids. Germline CDR1 and CDR2: MDHEN and SYDVKM. Trimming took off 6 bases at V and 6 bases at J, with 15 bases between the two ends. CDR3 sequence reads: CASRPLLRPEQYF. The CDR3 region has the DNA TGTGCCAGCAGACCCTTACTCCGTCCCGAGCAGTACTTC.

The V and J genes are TRBV9 and TRBJ1-6; 8 bases agree with TRBD1. The CDR3 loop spans 16 amino acids. V dropped 3 bases and J dropped 7; count of bases not matched to a gene: 9. Per germline, CDR1 SGDLS and CDR2 YYNGEE. CDR3 DNA: TGTGCCAGCAGCGCTCGACAGGGGATCGCCAATTCACCCCTCCACTTT. Its protein product is CASSARQGIANSPLHF.

V and J are TRBV7-5 and TRBJ2-7; TRBD2 is taken as the D call from the table, unchecked against the DNA. TRBV7-5 is marked as a pseudogene. The CDR3 spans 16 residues. The CDR3 sequence is CVRSSVRGLISYEQYF. In nucleotides, the CDR3 is TGTGTCAGAAGCTCCGTTCGGGGATTAATAAGCTACGAGCAGTACTTC.

The chain joins TRBV14 to TRBJ2-3; 7 nucleotides match TRBD2. The CDR3 length is 15 residues. The ends lost 2 bases at V and 0 bases at J; junction bases unmatched: 2. Germline V gene lookup returns CDR1 SGHDN and CDR2 FVKESK. The CDR3 DNA is TGTGCCAGCAGCCAACAACTAGCGAGCACAGATACGCAGTATTTT. This encodes CASSQQLASTDTQYF.

This chain links TRBV19 with TRBJ2-3, with D possibly TRBD2 on 5 matching bases. CDR3 length: 13 residues. Trimming left V 6 bases short and J 2 bases short, with 9 bases between. Germline V lookup: CDR1 LNHDA, CDR2 SQIVND (reference sequence). CDR3 DNA sequence: TGTGCCAGTAGCAGGACTGTCACAGATACGCAGTATTTT. Protein: CASSRTVTDTQYF.

The rearrangement joins TRBV11-3 to TRBJ2-1, with D possibly TRBD1 on 5 matching bases. The CDR3 length is 15 residues. V lost 3 bases and J 4 bases, leaving 13 bases between the germline ends. Germline loops: CDR1 SGHNT, CDR2 YENEEA. CDR3 bases: TGTGCCAGCAGCTTCAACTTGCCAGGGTACAATGAGCAGTTCTTC. This sequence encodes CASSFNLPGYNEQFF.

The CDR3 is CASSDREWDSPLHF. Here the CDR3 DNA reads TGTGCCAGCAGCGACAGGGAATGGGATTCACCCCTCCACTTT. This chain links TRBV6-1 with TRBJ1-6, with 7 bases matching TRBD1. The germline CDR1 and CDR2 sequences are MNHNS and SASEGT. The trim removed 6 bases at V and 8 bases at J, leaving 7 bases unmatched. The CDR3 spans 14 residues.

The V call is TRBV18, the J call TRBJ2-5; no clear D gene. This CDR3 has 11 residues. Trimming took 3 bases from V and 3 from J, leaving 2 bases between them. CDR1 and CDR2 (germline): KGHSH, LQKENI. The chain's CDR3 is CASSPEETQYF. The CDR3 nucleotides read TGTGCCAGCTCACCCGAAGAGACCCAGTACTTC.

The J gene is TRBJ2-1, the V gene TRBV5-6; 8 nucleotides line up with TRBD2. Germline values: CDR1 SGHDT, CDR2 YYEEEE. The CDR3 loop spans 16 amino acids. V lost 0 bases to trimming and J lost 2 bases; unmatched junction nucleotides: 4. The CDR3 loop is CASSLASGLAYNEQFF. The CDR3, as DNA: TGTGCCAGCAGCTTGGCTAGCGGGCTAGCCTACAATGAGCAGTTCTTC. The variable domain in full, with the rest retrieved from reference TRBV5-6 and TRBJ2-1, is DAGVTQSPTHLIKTRGQQVTLRCSPKSGHDTVSWYQQALGQGPQFIFQYYEEEERQRGNFPDRFSGHQFPNYSSELNVNALLLGDSALYLCASSLASGLAYNEQFFGPGTRLTVL.

The V gene is TRBV25-1, the J gene TRBJ2-7; 10 bases agree with TRBD2. V shed 6 bases and J 2 bases; nucleotides not matched to a gene: 4. The V gene's germline CDR1 is MGHDK and CDR2 SYGVNS. The CDR3 is 14 amino acids. The DNA of the CDR3 is TGTGCCAGCAGCTGGAGCGGGAGGGCCTACGAGCAGTACTTC. Its translation is CASSWSGRAYEQYF.

The rearrangement uses TRBV29-1 and TRBJ2-5, with TRBD2 as a possible D gene (5 bases). The germline V gene has CDR1 SQVTM and CDR2 ANQGSEA. The CDR3 extends over 14 amino acids. The germline V and J ends were trimmed by 1 base and 3 bases, with 12 bases remaining between them. CDR3 in amino acids: CSVEVTRGKETQYF. CDR3 DNA sequence: TGCAGCGTTGAAGTCACCCGGGGTAAAGAGACCCAGTACTTC. Together with reference TRBV29-1 and TRBJ2-5, the CDR3 gives the full variable domain: SAVISQKPSRDICQRGTSLTIQCQVDSQVTMMFWYRQQPGQSLTLIATANQGSEATYESGFVIDKFPISRPNLTFSTLTVSNMSPEDSSIYLCSVEVTRGKETQYFGPGTRLLVL.

The CDR3 protein is CASSFIEREGREQYF. The CDR3 DNA reads TGCGCCAGCAGCTTTATCGAGCGGGAGGGCCGGGAGCAGTACTTC. The V and J genes are TRBV5-1 and TRBJ2-7; TRBD2 aligns across 10 bases. V trimming: 2 bases; J trimming: 7 bases; junction bases outside the gene matches: 9. This CDR3 spans 15 amino acids. Germline V gene sequence: CDR1 SGHRS, CDR2 YFSETQ. Filled out from reference TRBV5-1 and TRBJ2-7, the complete variable domain reads KAGVTQTPRYLIKTRGQQVTLSCSPISGHRSVSWYQQTPGQGLQFLFEYFSETQRNKGNFPGRFSGRQFSNSRSEMNVSTLELGDSALYLCASSFIEREGREQYFGPGTRLTVT.

CDR3 nucleotides: TGTGCCAGCAGTACGACAGGGAGAAATAATGAGCAGTTCTTC. Its protein is CASSTTGRNNEQFF. The J gene is TRBJ2-1, the V gene TRBV2, with TRBD1 identical over 7 bases. This CDR3 is 14 amino acids long. The germline gives CDR1 SNHLY, CDR2 FYNNEI. Losses at the gene ends were 5 bases for V and 7 bases for J; bases not matched to a gene: 8.

The rearrangement uses TRBV6-1 and TRBJ2-3, with 7 bases matching TRBD1. J lost 1 base, V lost 4 bases, and 8 bases had no gene match. This CDR3 contains 16 residues. Germline V lookup: CDR1 MNHNS, CDR2 SASEGT. The chain's CDR3 is CASSGKLTGGTDTQYF. In DNA, the CDR3 is TGTGCCAGCAGTGGGAAACTTACAGGGGGCACAGATACGCAGTATTTT.

The CDR3 nucleotides read TGTGCCAGCAGTGGGACGGGGGGTCTCCTGAACTTTGATGGCTACACCTTC. Protein product: CASSGTGGLLNFDGYTF. V and J are TRBV2 and TRBJ1-2, with D tentatively TRBD1 (5 bases). The CDR3 has 17 residues. V shed 4 bases and J shed 6 bases, with 24 bases lying between them. CDR1 SNHLY and CDR2 FYNNEI come from the germline V gene.

The rearrangement links TRBV6-1 to TRBJ2-3, with 10 bases matching TRBD1. Germline lookup yields CDR1 MNHNS and CDR2 SASEGT. Trimming cost V 3 bases and J 3 bases; bases outside gene matches: 3. This CDR3 has 15 residues. The DNA for the CDR3 is TGTGCCAGCAGTGAGCGACAGGGGGCAACAGATACGCAGTATTTT. As protein: CASSERQGATDTQYF.

This chain joins TRBV11-2 and TRBJ1-2, with D maybe TRBD1 (5 bases). The V gene's germline CDR1 is SGHAT and CDR2 FQNNGV. Between the trimmed V and J ends, which lost 3 bases and 4 bases, there was a span of 12 bases. This CDR3 has 14 amino acids. The CDR3 DNA follows: TGTGCCAGCAGCTTGGGAGGGCAGGGCTATGGCTACACCTTC. This codes for CASSLGGQGYGYTF.

The chain combines TRBV9 with TRBJ2-5; TRBD2 matches at 12 bases. Germline V CDR1 and CDR2: SGDLS, YYNGEE. With 4 bases clipped from V and 2 bases from J, the junction kept 3 bases outside the gene matches. The CDR3 is 15 amino acids. CDR3 nucleotide sequence: TGTGCCAGCAGCAAGCTAGCGGGGGGGCAAGAGACCCAGTACTTC. Its translation: CASSKLAGGQETQYF. Variable domain in full (rest from reference TRBV9 and TRBJ2-5): DSGVTQTPKHLITATGQRVTLRCSPRSGDLSVYWYQQSLDQGLQFLIQYYNGEERAKGNILERFSAQQFPDLHSELNLSSLELGDSALYFCASSKLAGGQETQYFGPGTRLLVL.

This clone showed up just a few times. The chain is built from TRBV9 and TRBJ2-7; 11 bases agree with TRBD2. This CDR3 has 15 residues. The V segment lost 2 bases and the J segment 1 base; nucleotides outside the gene matches: 2. The germline gives CDR1 SGDLS, CDR2 YYNGEE. The CDR3 coding sequence is TGTGCCAGCAGCGTTAGCGGGGGGGCTTCCTACGAGCAGTACTTC. Translating it yields CASSVSGGASYEQYF.

The rearrangement joins TRBV5-1 to TRBJ1-1; the D is unclear. The CDR3 has 15 residues. Per the germline V gene, CDR1 is SGHRS and CDR2 is YFSETQ. With 0 bases removed from V and 0 bases from J, the gap between germline ends came to 9 bases. The CDR3 nucleotides are TGCGCCAGCAGCTTGGACGGGGTTCTGAACACTGAAGCTTTCTTT. Amino acid sequence: CASSLDGVLNTEAFF. Based on the CDR3 plus reference TRBV5-1 and TRBJ1-1, the full variable domain is KAGVTQTPRYLIKTRGQQVTLSCSPISGHRSVSWYQQTPGQGLQFLFEYFSETQRNKGNFPGRFSGRQFSNSRSEMNVSTLELGDSALYLCASSLDGVLNTEAFFGQGTRLTVV.